Listed below are T cell receptor beta chains from one sample, sequenced in a study of shared T cell receptors in the human thymus. Sequencing used immunoSEQ multiplex PCR; TCRdb keeps in-frame clones, though not all of them. The sample yields hundreds of thousands of clones, 95% seen once. Sequenced: thymocytes. The receptors shown here come from a human donor. Each CDR3 is given with its conserved first and last residue. D genes are given only for firm matches. Clone sizes are given selectively: once, few, many, or a class where the clone is expanded.

v_call: TRBV28; clone_size: -; j_call: TRBJ1-1; d_call: -; cdr3_nt: TGTGCCAGCAGTGAGGGAGGTCTGAACACTGAAGCTTTCTTT; cdr3_aa: CASSEGGLNTEAFF
v_call: TRBV28; clone_size: -; j_call: TRBJ1-1; d_call: -; cdr3_nt: TGTGCCAGCAGTTTACAGGGAGGACGGACTGAAGCTTTCTTT; cdr3_aa: CASSLQGGRTEAFF
v_call: TRBV5-1; clone_size: -; j_call: TRBJ2-5; d_call: TRBD2; cdr3_nt: TGCGCCAGCAGCGCCAGCGGGAGGGCCTGGGAGACCCAGTACTTC; cdr3_aa: CASSASGRAWETQYF
v_call: TRBV18; clone_size: -; j_call: TRBJ2-1; d_call: -; cdr3_nt: TGTGCCAGCTCACGGCCGGGACCCCAGTCCAATGAGCAGTTCTTC; cdr3_aa: CASSRPGPQSNEQFF
v_call: TRBV11-2; clone_size: -; j_call: TRBJ2-1; d_call: TRBD2; cdr3_nt: TGTGCCAGCAGCTTAGATTTGTCAACTAGCGGGAGGGGCTGGGATGAGCAGTTCTTC; cdr3_aa: CASSLDLSTSGRGWDEQFF
v_call: TRBV29-1; clone_size: -; j_call: TRBJ2-4; d_call: -; cdr3_nt: TGCAGCCCTTTCACCATTGACCCCAAAAACATTCAGTACTTC; cdr3_aa: CSPFTIDPKNIQYF
v_call: TRBV7-8; clone_size: -; j_call: TRBJ2-7; d_call: -; cdr3_nt: TGTGCCAGCAGCTCGACCGAGGTAGGGGAGCAGTACTTC; cdr3_aa: CASSSTEVGEQYF
v_call: TRBV7-9; clone_size: -; j_call: TRBJ2-6; d_call: TRBD2; cdr3_nt: TGTGCCAGCAGCTTAGAAGCTAGCGGGAGTACCGGGGCCAACGTCCTGACTTTC; cdr3_aa: CASSLEASGSTGANVLTF
v_call: TRBV7-9; clone_size: -; j_call: TRBJ2-1; d_call: TRBD1; cdr3_nt: TGTGCCAGCAGCTTCGGGAAAAGGGGGCGAGATGAGCAGTTCTTC; cdr3_aa: CASSFGKRGRDEQFF
v_call: TRBV29-1; clone_size: -; j_call: TRBJ2-1; d_call: TRBD2; cdr3_nt: TGCAGCGTTGCCGGGACTATCTACAATGAGCAGTTCTTC; cdr3_aa: CSVAGTIYNEQFF
v_call: TRBV7-8; clone_size: -; j_call: TRBJ2-3; d_call: TRBD2; cdr3_nt: TGTGCCAGCAGCTTGAGGTTAGCCCGAAGACTAGCGGGAGGCGACACAGATACGCAGTATTTT; cdr3_aa: CASSLRLARRLAGGDTDTQYF
v_call: TRBV11-3; clone_size: -; j_call: TRBJ2-3; d_call: TRBD2; cdr3_nt: TGTGCCAGCAGCTTCGGGGGGTCTTTTAAAGATAGCACAGATACGCAGTATTTT; cdr3_aa: CASSFGGSFKDSTDTQYF
v_call: TRBV15; clone_size: -; j_call: TRBJ2-1; d_call: -; cdr3_nt: TGTGCCACCAGCAGGCTCCGGACCCTCAATGAGCAGTTCTTC; cdr3_aa: CATSRLRTLNEQFF
v_call: TRBV6-1; clone_size: -; j_call: TRBJ2-3; d_call: -; cdr3_nt: TGTGCCACCAGCAGGGGTGTTCAAAGCACAGATACGCAGTATTTT; cdr3_aa: CATSRGVQSTDTQYF
v_call: TRBV7-3; clone_size: -; j_call: TRBJ1-2; d_call: TRBD1; cdr3_nt: TGTGCCAGCAGCCCCAACGGGACAGGGTCTTTACTTTATGGCTACACCTTC; cdr3_aa: CASSPNGTGSLLYGYTF
v_call: TRBV6-4; clone_size: -; j_call: TRBJ2-1; d_call: TRBD2; cdr3_nt: TGTGCCAGCAGCCCATACACTGGGACTAGCGACTACAATGAGCAGTTCTTC; cdr3_aa: CASSPYTGTSDYNEQFF
v_call: TRBV5-4; clone_size: once; j_call: TRBJ2-3; d_call: -; cdr3_nt: TGTGCCAGCAGCTTGGGGGGTTCGCGGGATCGGCGGGCAGATACGCAGTATTTT; cdr3_aa: CASSLGGSRDRRADTQYF
v_call: TRBV2; clone_size: -; j_call: TRBJ2-5; d_call: TRBD1; cdr3_nt: TGTGCCAGCAGTCTCGGGACAGGGGAATCGGAGACCCAGTACTTC; cdr3_aa: CASSLGTGESETQYF
v_call: TRBV4-2; clone_size: few; j_call: TRBJ1-1; d_call: -; cdr3_nt: TGTGCCAGCAGCCAAGAAGGGGAGATGAACACTGAAGCTTTCTTT; cdr3_aa: CASSQEGEMNTEAFF
v_call: TRBV14; clone_size: few; j_call: TRBJ1-2; d_call: -; cdr3_nt: TGTGCCAGCAGCCAAGGAGGGGAGGATGGCTACACCTTC; cdr3_aa: CASSQGGEDGYTF
v_call: TRBV6-5; clone_size: -; j_call: TRBJ1-4; d_call: -; cdr3_nt: TGTGCCAGCAGTTACTCTGTGGGTAATGAAAAACTGTTTTTT; cdr3_aa: CASSYSVGNEKLFF
v_call: TRBV28; clone_size: -; j_call: TRBJ1-1; d_call: -; cdr3_nt: TGTGCCAGCAGTTTAGTGAATCGGGTCGGCACTGAAGCTTTCTTT; cdr3_aa: CASSLVNRVGTEAFF